This T cell receptor beta chain was captured by sequencing in a study of tumor and adjacent non-tumor tissue in lung cancer (dated by TCRdb to 2016 to 2018). About the study as a whole: By cancer type, the cohort comprised 11 to 12 adenocarcinoma patients, 2 squamous cell carcinoma patients and 1 small cell lung cancer patient. Among the 15 or so patients, ages ranged from about 31 to 76 years, approximately 10 were men and 5 were women, and disease was TNM stage I to III. In total, sequencing yielded approximately 130,000,000 productive TCRbeta reads, which works out to an average of approximately 4.1 million reads per sample. The study compared bulk TCRbeta repertoires between lung tumor tissue and matched distant non-tumor lung tissue from 15 or so lung cancer patients. For each patient, one tumor sample and one normal lung sample were taken, giving 25 to 30 paired specimens that underwent TCRbeta CDR3 sequencing.

In this sample, this clonotype turned up many times. Its antigen remains unidentified. Base qualities are not recorded, but no much larger clone differs from it by a single base. RNA was isolated from bulk unsorted tissue, and RNA quality was assessed with a NanoDrop ND-1000 and an Agilent 2100. Distant non-tumor tissue taken more than 3 cm from the tumor edge was used as the normal lung sample. The donors were newly diagnosed lung cancer patients admitted for thoracic surgery in China from August to November 2014 who had not received prior chemotherapy. Patients who had received previous radiotherapy or chemotherapy, or who had another concurrent cancer, were excluded from the study. Surgical tissue pieces of about 1-2.3 cm3 were preserved in RNAlater solution and were kept at -80 degrees C until use. General conclusions and limits of the study: Peripheral blood was not sequenced, so blood TCRbeta repertoires were not examined in the lung cancer patients of the study. Neither the sequencing platform nor unique molecular identifiers are named or mentioned anywhere in the methods. TCR diversity was significantly higher in younger patients, and higher tumor TCR diversity was associated with shorter overall and disease-free survival. In normal lung, the top 100 clones accounted for a significantly larger cumulative share of the repertoire than in tumor tissue. Tumor tissue showed significantly higher TCR diversity (inverse Simpson) than normal lung tissue, at about 400 vs 150 (P = 0.0075, Mann-Whitney U test). With only approximately 16 patients in the cohort, the authors noted that larger samples and more detailed clinical data are needed.

The library was obtained by multiplex PCR. TCRdb records Illumina HiSeq 2500 as the sequencer. Following protocols modified from ARM-PCR, the researchers constructed TCRbeta libraries through three rounds of nested PCR with primers (Table S4). Before sequencing, PCR products of 200-500 bp were cut from the gel and purified using the QIAquick gel extraction kit. Per the authors' processing: Trimmomatic was used to clean the reads, FLASH was used to merge the reads into complete CDR3 sequences, and MiTCR was used to assign the reads to V(D)J germline segments. Clonal diversity was computed as the inverse Simpson's index with VDJtools. In-frame sequences without a premature stop codon were defined as productive reads. TCRdb reanalyzed the raw reads on its own, using fastp at Q25 for trimming and MiXCR for clone calling, and kept in-frame beta chains. Rows merge per CDR3 protein into single entries with the most common DNA and genes. These V and J calls originate from TCRdb's pipeline instead of the authors' own analysis. This sample lists tens of thousands of distinct CDR3 sequences; roughly 57% were detected once. Of the sample, more than 30% is held by the ten largest clones.

V and J are truncated by 7 bases and 8 bases respectively, leaving an intervening sequence of 17 bases. The CDR3 covers 13 residues, taking in both the cysteine and the phenylalanine. Of the read, only the CDR3 DNA is kept; its 39 bases are in frame from base 1. Sequences SGHVS (CDR1) and FQNEAQ (CDR2) are obtained from the germline V gene. The TCR comes from a man in his 70s with non-small cell lung cancer. The sequence joins TRBV7-8 to TRBJ1-2, and TRBD1 may be the D gene, going by 5 matching bases. The source material was distant non-tumor lung tissue. The DNA is as follows: TGTGCCAGCACTCCGCTGACTGGGGACGGCTACACCTTC. It is translated as CASTPLTGDGYTF.